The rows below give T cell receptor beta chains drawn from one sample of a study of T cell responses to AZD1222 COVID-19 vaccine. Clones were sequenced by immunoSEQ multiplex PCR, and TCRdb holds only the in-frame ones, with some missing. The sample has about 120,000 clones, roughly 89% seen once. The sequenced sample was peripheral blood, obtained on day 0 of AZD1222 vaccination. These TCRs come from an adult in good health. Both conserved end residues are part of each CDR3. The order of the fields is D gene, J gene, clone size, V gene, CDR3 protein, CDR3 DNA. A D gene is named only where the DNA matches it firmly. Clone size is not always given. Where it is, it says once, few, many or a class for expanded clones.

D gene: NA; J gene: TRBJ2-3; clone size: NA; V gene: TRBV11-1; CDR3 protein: CASSLVASGTDTQYF; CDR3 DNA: TGTGCCAGCAGCTTAGTGGCTAGCGGCACAGATACGCAGTATTTT
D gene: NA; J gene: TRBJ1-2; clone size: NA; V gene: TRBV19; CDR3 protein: CASSPTQPPYGYTF; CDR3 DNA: TGTGCCAGTAGTCCTACCCAGCCCCCCTATGGCTACACCTTC
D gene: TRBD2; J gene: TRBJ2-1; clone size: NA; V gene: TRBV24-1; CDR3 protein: CATSDPSGSSLNEQFF; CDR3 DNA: TGTGCCACCAGTGACCCTAGCGGGAGTAGCCTCAATGAGCAGTTCTTC
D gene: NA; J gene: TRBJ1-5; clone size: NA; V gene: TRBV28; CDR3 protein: CATRQQGQPQHF; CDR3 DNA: TGTGCCACTAGACAACAGGGTCAGCCCCAGCATTTT
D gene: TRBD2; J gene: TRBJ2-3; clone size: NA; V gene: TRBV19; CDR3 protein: CASSKGTSGPKADTQYF; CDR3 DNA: TGTGCCAGTAGTAAAGGGACTAGCGGTCCCAAGGCAGATACGCAGTATTTT
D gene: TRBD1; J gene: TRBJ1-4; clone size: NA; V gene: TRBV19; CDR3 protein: CASSLEGGAGEKLFF; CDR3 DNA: TGTGCCAGTAGTTTGGAAGGGGGCGCGGGTGAAAAACTGTTTTTT
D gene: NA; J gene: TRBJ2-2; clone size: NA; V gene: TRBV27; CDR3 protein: CASSLSGELFF; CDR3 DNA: TGTGCCAGCAGTTTATCGGGGGAGCTGTTTTTT
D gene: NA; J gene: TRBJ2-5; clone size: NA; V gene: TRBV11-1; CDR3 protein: CASSLRGKETQYF; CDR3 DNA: TGTGCCAGCAGCCTCAGGGGAAAAGAGACCCAGTACTTC
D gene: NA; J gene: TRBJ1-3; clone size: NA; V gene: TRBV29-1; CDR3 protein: CSVRSGNTIYF; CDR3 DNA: TGCAGCGTTCGCTCTGGAAACACCATATATTTT
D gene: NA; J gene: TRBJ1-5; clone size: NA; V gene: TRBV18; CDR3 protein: CASSPGLQGGQPQHF; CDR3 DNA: TGTGCCAGCTCACCAGGACTACAGGGAGGTCAGCCCCAGCATTTT
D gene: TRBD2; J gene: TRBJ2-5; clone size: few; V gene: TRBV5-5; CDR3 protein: CASRKGGGQETQYF; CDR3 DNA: TGTGCCAGCAGAAAGGGCGGGGGGCAAGAGACCCAGTACTTC
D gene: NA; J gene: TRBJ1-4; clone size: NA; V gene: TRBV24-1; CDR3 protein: CATTWTEYPGNEKLFF; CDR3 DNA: TGTGCCACAACATGGACAGAATACCCAGGTAATGAAAAACTGTTTTTT
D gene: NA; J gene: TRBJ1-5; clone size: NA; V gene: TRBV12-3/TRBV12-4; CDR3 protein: CASSLWTQPQHF; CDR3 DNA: TGTGCCAGCAGTTTATGGACTCAGCCCCAGCATTTT
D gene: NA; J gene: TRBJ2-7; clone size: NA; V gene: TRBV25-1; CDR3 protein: CASSWTPYEQYF; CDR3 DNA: TGTGCCAGCAGTTGGACCCCCTACGAGCAGTACTTC
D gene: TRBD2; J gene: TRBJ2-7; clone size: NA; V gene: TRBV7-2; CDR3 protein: CASSLGGVAGVYEQYF; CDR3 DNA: TGTGCCAGCAGCTTAGGGGGAGTAGCGGGGGTCTACGAGCAGTACTTC
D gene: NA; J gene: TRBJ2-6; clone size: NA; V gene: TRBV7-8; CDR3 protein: CASSLLPGRASGANVLTF; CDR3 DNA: TGTGCCAGCAGCTTATTACCCGGACGGGCCTCTGGGGCCAACGTCCTGACTTTC
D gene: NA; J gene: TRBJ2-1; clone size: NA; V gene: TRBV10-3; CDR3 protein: CAISESRPSVNEQFF; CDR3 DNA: TGTGCCATCAGTGAGTCCCGCCCGAGTGTAAATGAGCAGTTCTTC
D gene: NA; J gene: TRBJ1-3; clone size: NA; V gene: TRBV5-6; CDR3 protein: CASSLFTSGNTIYF; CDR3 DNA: TGTGCCAGCAGCTTATTCACCTCTGGAAACACCATATATTTT
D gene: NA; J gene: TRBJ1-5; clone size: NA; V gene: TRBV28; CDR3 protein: CASSSGGNQPQHF; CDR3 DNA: TGTGCCAGCAGTTCTGGAGGGAATCAGCCCCAGCATTTT
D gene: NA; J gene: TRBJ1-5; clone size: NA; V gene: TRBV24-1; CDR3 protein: CATSVQRWGPNQPQHF; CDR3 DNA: TGTGCCACCAGTGTCCAACGTTGGGGGCCCAATCAGCCCCAGCATTTT
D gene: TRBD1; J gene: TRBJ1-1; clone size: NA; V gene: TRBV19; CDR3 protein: CASSGQLNTEAFF; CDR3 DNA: TGTGCCAGCTCGGGACAGTTAAACACTGAAGCTTTCTTT
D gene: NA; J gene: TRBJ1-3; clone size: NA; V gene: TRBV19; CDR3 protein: CASSIQGDGNTIYF; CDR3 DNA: TGTGCCAGCTCCATCCAGGGTGATGGAAACACCATATATTTT
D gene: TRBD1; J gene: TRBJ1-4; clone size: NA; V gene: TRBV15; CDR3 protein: CATSRTTGGEKLFF; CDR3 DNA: TGTGCCACCAGCAGAACGACAGGGGGTGAAAAACTGTTTTTT
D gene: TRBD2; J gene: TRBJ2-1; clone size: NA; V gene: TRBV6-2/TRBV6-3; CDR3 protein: CASSSPSTSGNVYEQFF; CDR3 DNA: TGTGCCAGCAGTTCGCCTTCAACTAGCGGGAATGTCTATGAGCAGTTCTTC
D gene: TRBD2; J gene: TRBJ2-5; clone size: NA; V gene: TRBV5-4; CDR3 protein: CASSLVASGYQETQYF; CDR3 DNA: TGTGCCAGCAGCTTGGTTGCTAGCGGGTACCAAGAGACCCAGTACTTC
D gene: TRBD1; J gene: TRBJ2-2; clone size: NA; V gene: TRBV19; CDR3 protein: CAIRGHTGELFF; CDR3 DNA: TGTGCCATCAGGGGGCACACCGGGGAGCTGTTTTTT
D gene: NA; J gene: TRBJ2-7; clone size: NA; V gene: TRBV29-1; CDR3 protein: CSVAEVGALSEQYF; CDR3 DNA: TGCAGCGTTGCGGAGGTAGGGGCGTTGAGCGAGCAGTACTTC
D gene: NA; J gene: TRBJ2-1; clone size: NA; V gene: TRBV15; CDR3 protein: CATSPGGKPYEQFF; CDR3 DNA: TGTGCCACCTCTCCCGGTGGGAAACCATATGAGCAGTTCTTC
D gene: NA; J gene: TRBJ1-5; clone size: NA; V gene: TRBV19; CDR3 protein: CASTGDYGNQPQHF; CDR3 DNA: TGTGCCAGTACGGGGGATTACGGCAATCAGCCCCAGCATTTT
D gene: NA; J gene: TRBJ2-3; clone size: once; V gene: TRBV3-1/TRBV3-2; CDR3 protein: CASSQDPKGRQKDRPSTDTQYF; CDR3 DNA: TGTGCCAGCAGCCAAGATCCAAAAGGCCGGCAAAAGGACAGACCATCCACAGATACGCAGTATTTT
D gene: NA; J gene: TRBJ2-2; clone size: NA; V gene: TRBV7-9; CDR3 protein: CASSPNLSPGGHTGELFF; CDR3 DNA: TGTGCCAGCAGCCCCAATCTGAGCCCGGGGGGCCACACCGGGGAGCTGTTTTTT
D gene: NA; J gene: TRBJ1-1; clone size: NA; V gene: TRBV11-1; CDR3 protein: CASSPERGRNTEAFF; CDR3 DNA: TGTGCCAGCAGTCCTGAGAGGGGGAGGAACACTGAAGCTTTCTTT
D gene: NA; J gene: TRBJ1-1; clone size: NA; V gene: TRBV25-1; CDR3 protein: CASRGHYGTEAFF; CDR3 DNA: TGTGCCAGCAGGGGCCACTACGGGACTGAAGCTTTCTTT
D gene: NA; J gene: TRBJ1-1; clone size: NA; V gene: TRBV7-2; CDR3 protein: CASSLWFDTEAFF; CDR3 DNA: TGTGCCAGCAGCTTATGGTTCGACACTGAAGCTTTCTTT
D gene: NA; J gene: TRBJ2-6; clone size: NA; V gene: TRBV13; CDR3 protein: CASSLMRVVAGANVLTF; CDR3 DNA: TGTGCCAGCAGCTTAATGAGGGTCGTAGCTGGGGCCAACGTCCTGACTTTC